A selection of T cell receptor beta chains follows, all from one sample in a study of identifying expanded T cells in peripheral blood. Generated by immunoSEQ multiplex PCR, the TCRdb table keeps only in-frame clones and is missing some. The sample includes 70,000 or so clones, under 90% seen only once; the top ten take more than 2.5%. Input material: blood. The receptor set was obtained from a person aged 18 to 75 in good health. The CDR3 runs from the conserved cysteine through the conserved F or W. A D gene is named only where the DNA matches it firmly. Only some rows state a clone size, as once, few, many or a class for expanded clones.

TGTGCCAGCAGCTTAGCTGGGACGGGTCGGGAGCAGTACTTC	CASSLAGTGREQYF	-	TRBV7-7	TRBJ2-7	-	14
TGTGCCAGCAGCCCCGCCCTAGCGGGGAAGTACGAGCAGTACTTC	CASSPALAGKYEQYF	TRBD2	TRBV7-2	TRBJ2-7	once	15
TGCGCCAGCAGCACGAGGACAGGGGGCCCCGAGCAGTACTTC	CASSTRTGGPEQYF	TRBD1	TRBV5-1	TRBJ2-7	-	14
TGTGCCAGCAGCGCACCTCGACCTCGTCACGAGCAGTACTTC	CASSAPRPRHEQYF	-	TRBV7-8	TRBJ2-7	-	14
TGCGCCAGCAGCCCACGGACAGGGCAAGAGACCCAGTACTTC	CASSPRTGQETQYF	TRBD1	TRBV5-1	TRBJ2-5	-	14
TGTGCCAGCAGCAAAGCTCGGCGGGAGTCTGTCAATGAGCAGTTCTTC	CASSKARRESVNEQFF	-	TRBV21-1	TRBJ2-1	-	16
TGTGCCAGCAGCTTGTGGCAGGCCTGGGGCACTGAAGCTTTCTTT	CASSLWQAWGTEAFF	-	TRBV5-6	TRBJ1-1	once	15
TGTGCCAGCAGCTTAGTGCTAGATTCCTACGAGCAGTACTTC	CASSLVLDSYEQYF	-	TRBV7-8	TRBJ2-7	once	14
TGTGCCATCAGTGAGTCCTCCCTCGGGGAGCAGTACTTC	CAISESSLGEQYF	-	TRBV10-3	TRBJ2-7	-	13
TGCGCCAGCAGCCCAAGATGGCAGGGAGCCAAAAACATTCAGTACTTC	CASSPRWQGAKNIQYF	-	TRBV4-3	TRBJ2-4	-	16
TGTGCCAGCTCATCTCCGGGACAGGGTAGCTACGAGCAGTACTTC	CASSSPGQGSYEQYF	TRBD1	TRBV28	TRBJ2-7	-	15
TGTGCCAGTAGTATGGACAGCAATCAGCCCCAGCATTTT	CASSMDSNQPQHF	-	TRBV19	TRBJ1-5	-	13
TGTGCCATCAGTGAGGGGACTAGCGTAGTCGGCGAGCAGTACTTC	CAISEGTSVVGEQYF	TRBD2	TRBV10-3	TRBJ2-7	-	15
TGTGCCAGCAGCCCGGACAGGGGGCTGACTGAAGCTTTCTTT	CASSPDRGLTEAFF	TRBD1	TRBV11-2	TRBJ1-1	-	14
TGTGCCAGCAGGAGGGGGGAGGCTAACTATGGCTACACCTTC	CASRRGEANYGYTF	-	TRBV2	TRBJ1-2	-	14
TGCGCCAGCAGCTTGGGGAGTGGGTACGAGCAGTACTTC	CASSLGSGYEQYF	-	TRBV5-1	TRBJ2-7	-	13
TGTGCCAGCAGTTTGTCTCTCCCAGGGAGTGGCTACACCTTC	CASSLSLPGSGYTF	-	TRBV27	TRBJ1-2	-	14
TGTGCCAGCAACGGACAGGGAAACGGCGAGCAGTACTTC	CASNGQGNGEQYF	TRBD1	TRBV2	TRBJ2-7	once	13
TGTGCCAGCATTCAGGGGATCGCTAATGAAAAACTGTTTTTT	CASIQGIANEKLFF	-	TRBV6-1	TRBJ1-4	-	14
TGTGCCAGCAGTCCCCTGGGACAGGGGGTAACCGGGGAGCTGTTTTTT	CASSPLGQGVTGELFF	TRBD1	TRBV25-1	TRBJ2-2	-	16
TGTGCCAGCTCGCCTACTACTAGCGGGAGGCTTTACGAGCAGTACTTC	CASSPTTSGRLYEQYF	TRBD2	TRBV18	TRBJ2-7	-	16
TGTGCCAGCAGCGTAGGAGGAAACAATGGTGAAAAACTGTTTTTT	CASSVGGNNGEKLFF	-	TRBV9	TRBJ1-4	-	15
TGTGCCTGGAGTACACGGGGGGAGCAGTACTTC	CAWSTRGEQYF	-	TRBV30	TRBJ2-7	-	11
TGTGCCAGCAGCTTGGAAGGGACCTACTACGAGCAGTACTTC	CASSLEGTYYEQYF	-	TRBV5-5	TRBJ2-7	-	14
TGTGCCAGCAGTTTGGGCAGCTCCTACGAGCAGTACTTC	CASSLGSSYEQYF	-	TRBV28	TRBJ2-7	-	13
TGTGCCAGCAGCTTCTATTCGGGGGAGGCTGAAGCTTTCTTT	CASSFYSGEAEAFF	-	TRBV7-2	TRBJ1-1	-	14
TGTGCCAGCAGCTCTCAACAGGCGCCGAATTCACCCCTCCACTTT	CASSSQQAPNSPLHF	-	TRBV5-8	TRBJ1-6	-	15
TGTGCCAGCAGTGAGAGGGGCAGCACCTTTATTCGACTTTACGAGCAGTACTTC	CASSERGSTFIRLYEQYF	-	TRBV6-1	TRBJ2-7	-	18
TGTGCCAGCAGCTTACGACAGGGGGCCCCCTCCTATGGCTACACCTTC	CASSLRQGAPSYGYTF	TRBD1	TRBV7-2	TRBJ1-2	-	16
TGTGCCAGCAGCTCCGGGACCCGTTGGGAAAAACTGTTTTTT	CASSSGTRWEKLFF	-	TRBV7-9	TRBJ1-4	-	14
TGTGCCACCAGCAGTGGGCGGAGACAGGGGACGGGGGATGAGCAGTTCTTC	CATSSGRRQGTGDEQFF	TRBD1	TRBV15	TRBJ2-1	-	17
TGCAGCGGGAGACTAGCGGGAGGGGGAACCGGGGAGCTGTTTTTT	CSGRLAGGGTGELFF	TRBD2	TRBV29-1	TRBJ2-2	-	15
TGTGCCAGCAAACTAGCGGGGAGCCTCTACGAGCAGTACTTC	CASKLAGSLYEQYF	TRBD2	TRBV6-5	TRBJ2-7	-	14
TGTGCCAGCAGCTTGGGGGGGGAAGACTATGGCTACACCTTC	CASSLGGEDYGYTF	-	TRBV5-4	TRBJ1-2	-	14
TGTGCCTGGAGTGTTACAGCTTCGAACACTGAAGCTTTCTTT	CAWSVTASNTEAFF	-	TRBV30	TRBJ1-1	-	14
TGTGCCAGCAGCTTGGGCAGGGAGGTAACCAATTCACCCCTCCACTTT	CASSLGREVTNSPLHF	-	TRBV5-4	TRBJ1-6	-	16
TGTGCCAGCAGCGTAGATAGCTCTGGAAACACCATATATTTT	CASSVDSSGNTIYF	-	TRBV9	TRBJ1-3	few	14
TGTGCCAGCAGCGTGACGGGACAGGGCGCCAATCAGCCCCAGCATTTT	CASSVTGQGANQPQHF	TRBD1	TRBV7-2	TRBJ1-5	-	16
TGTGCCAGCTCACCGGATGAGGGGGGCCAAGAGACCCAGTACTTC	CASSPDEGGQETQYF	-	TRBV18	TRBJ2-5	once	15
TGTGCCAGCTCACCGGGGACTAGAGACACCGGGGAGCTGTTTTTT	CASSPGTRDTGELFF	TRBD2	TRBV18	TRBJ2-2	-	15
TGTGCCAGCTCACCACCCGAAAGTATTACCGAGCAGTACTTC	CASSPPESITEQYF	-	TRBV18	TRBJ2-7	-	14
TGCGCCAGCAGTGCAGGTGGACCGGGGACGGGGGGCACTGAAGCTTTCTTT	CASSAGGPGTGGTEAFF	-	TRBV10-2	TRBJ1-1	-	17
TGTGCCAGCAGTAAGGGTCTACCAGGGGGCCCTAACAATGAGCAGTTCTTC	CASSKGLPGGPNNEQFF	TRBD1	TRBV27	TRBJ2-1	-	17
TGTGCCAGCAAAAACACTTTCAGGGGCGACTATGGCTACACCTTC	CASKNTFRGDYGYTF	-	TRBV6-6	TRBJ1-2	-	15
TGTGCCTGGAATCAGGCCACGAACACTGAAGCTTTCTTT	CAWNQATNTEAFF	-	TRBV30	TRBJ1-1	once	13
TGTGCCAGCAGCTTGGCGCAGGGGCCAGGAAACACCATATATTTT	CASSLAQGPGNTIYF	-	TRBV7-2	TRBJ1-3	-	15
TGCGCCAGCAGCCAAGATCACCGGGAGGGCCCGGTCGGGGAGCTGTTTTTT	CASSQDHREGPVGELFF	TRBD2	TRBV4-3	TRBJ2-2	-	17
TGTGCCAGCAGTGAAACCGGGACAGGGGTGAGTCAGCCCCAGCATTTT	CASSETGTGVSQPQHF	TRBD1	TRBV28	TRBJ1-5	-	16
TGTGCCAGCAGCTCTCATGGGGGGCAAGAGACCCAGTACTTC	CASSSHGGQETQYF	-	TRBV7-2	TRBJ2-5	-	14
TGTGCCAGCTGTCTGAGGGGGCAAGAGACCCAGTACTTC	CASCLRGQETQYF	-	TRBV2	TRBJ2-5	-	13
TGCGCCAGCAGCCCCCTGGCAGGGGTCGAGCAGTACTTC	CASSPLAGVEQYF	-	TRBV5-1	TRBJ2-7	-	13
TGCGCCAGCAGTTCCGGGACTAGCTGGGAGACCCAGTACTTC	CASSSGTSWETQYF	TRBD2	TRBV5-1	TRBJ2-5	-	14